The next 4 T cell receptor beta chains were all read from a single sample in a study of T-cell memory formation after mild COVID-19. MiXCR, applied by TCRdb to the 5' RACE reads, yields one record per CDR3 protein. The sample has approximately 260,000 distinct CDR3 sequences, roughly a sixth seen once. Sample: PBMCs or a T cell subset sorted from them (not recorded which). The receptors were gathered from a man in his late teens or twenties who had mild COVID-19 (a few samples of this study predate the infection). Cell type and time point are not known.

This clonotype was observed a few times. At one end the junction does not follow the germline gene, possibly because of a read error. V is TRBV12-3 or TRBV12-4 and J is TRBJ2-1; the D call may be TRBD1 or TRBD2 (6 bases each). CDR3 length: 14 amino acids. The CDR3 DNA reads as TGTGCCAGCAGGTTAGGGGGGCCCTACAATGAGCAGTTCTTC. It yields the protein CASRLGGPYNEQFF.

This clonotype has just a few counts. V gene TRBV7-3 combines with J gene TRBJ2-2, with D hard to call. This CDR3 region has 14 residues. Trimming stripped 0 bases from V and 6 bases from J, with 8 bases between. Germline lookup yields CDR1 SGHTA and CDR2 FQGTGA. In DNA, the CDR3 is TGTGCCAGCAGCTTAACCCCCGCCTCCGGGGAGCTGTTTTTT. Translating gives CASSLTPASGELFF.

This clonotype has more than one count but fewer than ten. The chain is built from TRBV4-1 and TRBJ2-1, with TRBD2 matching 8 bases. The germline V gene encodes CDR1 MGHRA and CDR2 YSYEKL. Germline trimming cut 2 bases from V and 0 bases from J; bases unmatched to any gene: 3. This CDR3 comprises 16 residues. The CDR3 nucleotides are TGCGCCAGCAGCCAACCCAGCGGGAGCTCCTACAATGAGCAGTTCTTC. The encoded protein is CASSQPSGSSYNEQFF.

V is TRBV9 and J is TRBJ2-3, with 8 nucleotides matching TRBD1. With 1 base clipped from V and 5 bases from J, the junction kept 3 bases outside the gene matches. The CDR3 consists of 14 residues. CDR1 and CDR2 (germline): SGDLS, YYNGEE. The CDR3 spells CASSVQGAGDTQYF. The CDR3 DNA sequence: TGTGCCAGCAGCGTACAGGGGGCTGGAGATACGCAGTATTTT.